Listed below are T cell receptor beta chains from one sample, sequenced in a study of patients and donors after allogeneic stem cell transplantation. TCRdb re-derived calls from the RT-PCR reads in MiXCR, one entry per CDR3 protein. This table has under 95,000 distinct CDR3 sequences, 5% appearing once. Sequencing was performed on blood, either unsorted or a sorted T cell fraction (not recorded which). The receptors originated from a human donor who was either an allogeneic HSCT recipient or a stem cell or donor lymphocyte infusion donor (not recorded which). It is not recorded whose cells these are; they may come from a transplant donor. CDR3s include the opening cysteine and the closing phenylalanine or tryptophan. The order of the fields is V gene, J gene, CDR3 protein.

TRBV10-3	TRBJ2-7	CAIRGQSTYEQYF
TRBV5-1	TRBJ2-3	CASSFGPSGGRTDTQYF
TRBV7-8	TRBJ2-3	CASSPLRIHLPSYTQYF
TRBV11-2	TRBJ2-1	CASSLDLANEQFF
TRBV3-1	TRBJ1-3	CASSRETGVGNTIYF
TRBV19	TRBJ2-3	CASRDRGRGDTQYF
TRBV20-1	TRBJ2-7	CSARQGYEQYF
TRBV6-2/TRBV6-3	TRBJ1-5	CASSYSRGRRRGQGLKNQPQHF
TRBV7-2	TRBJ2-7	CASSLVGGSYEQYF
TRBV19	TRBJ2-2	CASTTPQGTNTGELFF
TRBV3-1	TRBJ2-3	CASSLGPGSKRQYF
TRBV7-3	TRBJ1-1	CASSSMMNTEAFF
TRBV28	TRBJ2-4	CASSFPRDKNIQYF
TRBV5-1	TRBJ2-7	CASSEAYEQYF
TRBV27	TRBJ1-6	CASSLTGTAGGSPLHF
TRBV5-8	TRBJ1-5	CASSLEGGGQPQHF
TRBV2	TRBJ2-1	CASSENLGYNEQFF
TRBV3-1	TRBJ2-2	CASTRAGGRNTGELFF